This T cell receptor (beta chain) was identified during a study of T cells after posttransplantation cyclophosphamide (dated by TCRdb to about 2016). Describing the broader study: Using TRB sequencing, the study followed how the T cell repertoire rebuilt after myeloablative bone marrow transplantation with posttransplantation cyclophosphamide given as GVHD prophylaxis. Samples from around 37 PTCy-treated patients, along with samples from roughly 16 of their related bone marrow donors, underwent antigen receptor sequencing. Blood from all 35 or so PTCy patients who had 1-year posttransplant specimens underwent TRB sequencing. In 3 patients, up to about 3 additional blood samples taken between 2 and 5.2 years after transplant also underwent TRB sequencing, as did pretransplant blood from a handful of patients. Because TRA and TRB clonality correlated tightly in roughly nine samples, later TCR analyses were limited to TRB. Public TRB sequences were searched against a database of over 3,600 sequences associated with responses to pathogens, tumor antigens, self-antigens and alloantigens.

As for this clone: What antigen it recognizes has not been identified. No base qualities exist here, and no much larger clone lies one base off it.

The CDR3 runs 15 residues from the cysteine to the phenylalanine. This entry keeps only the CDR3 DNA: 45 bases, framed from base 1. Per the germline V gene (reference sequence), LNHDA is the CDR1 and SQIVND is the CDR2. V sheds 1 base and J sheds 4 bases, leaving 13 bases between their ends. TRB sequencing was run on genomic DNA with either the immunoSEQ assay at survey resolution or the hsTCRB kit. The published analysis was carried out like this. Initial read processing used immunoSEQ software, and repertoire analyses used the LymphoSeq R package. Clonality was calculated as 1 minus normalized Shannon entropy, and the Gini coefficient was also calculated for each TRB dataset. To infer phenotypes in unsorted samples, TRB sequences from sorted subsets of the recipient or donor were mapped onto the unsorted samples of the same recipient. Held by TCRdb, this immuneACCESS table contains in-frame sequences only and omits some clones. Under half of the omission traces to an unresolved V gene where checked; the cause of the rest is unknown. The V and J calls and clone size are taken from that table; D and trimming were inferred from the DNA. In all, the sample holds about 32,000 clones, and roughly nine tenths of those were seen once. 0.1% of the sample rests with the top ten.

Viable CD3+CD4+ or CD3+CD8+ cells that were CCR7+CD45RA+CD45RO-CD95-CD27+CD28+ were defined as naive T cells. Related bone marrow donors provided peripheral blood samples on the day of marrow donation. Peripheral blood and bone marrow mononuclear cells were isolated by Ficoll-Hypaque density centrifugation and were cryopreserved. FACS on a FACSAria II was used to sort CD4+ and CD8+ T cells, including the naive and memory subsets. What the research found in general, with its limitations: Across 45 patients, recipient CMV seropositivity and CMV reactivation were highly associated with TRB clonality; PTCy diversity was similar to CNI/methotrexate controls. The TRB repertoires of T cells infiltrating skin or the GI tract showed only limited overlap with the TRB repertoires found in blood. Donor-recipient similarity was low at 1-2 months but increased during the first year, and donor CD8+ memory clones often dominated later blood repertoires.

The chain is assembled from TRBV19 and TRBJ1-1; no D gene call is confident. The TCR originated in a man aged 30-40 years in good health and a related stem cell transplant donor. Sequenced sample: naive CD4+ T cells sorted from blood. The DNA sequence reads TGTGCCAGTAGTATAGGTCCGGGAATTGGCACTGAAGCTTTCTTT. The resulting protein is CASSIGPGIGTEAFF.